A selection of T cell receptor beta chains follows, all from one sample in a study of graft-versus-host responses after intestinal transplantation. Repertoires were generated with immunoSEQ multiplex PCR, while TCRdb's copy carries only in-frame clones and drops some. This table has 15,000 to 19,000 clones, 70% to 75% appearing once. Specimen: ileum tissue, collected 14 days after transplant. These receptors were taken from a human patient who received an intestinal transplant, so some T cells may come from the graft donor. The CDR3 runs from the conserved cysteine through the conserved F or W. A D gene is named only where the DNA matches it firmly. Size values are once, few and many counts, or a class for expanded clones, and some rows have none.

j_gene: TRBJ2-7
abundance: few
v_gene: TRBV6-5
d_gene: -
CDR3aa: CASSYSNLLYEQYF
CDR3nt: TGTGCCAGCAGTTACTCGAATCTTCTATACGAGCAGTACTTC

j_gene: TRBJ2-1
abundance: -
v_gene: TRBV2
d_gene: TRBD1
CDR3aa: CASRDRVPSDYNEQFF
CDR3nt: TGTGCCAGCAGAGACAGGGTCCCATCAGATTACAATGAGCAGTTCTTC

j_gene: TRBJ1-3
abundance: -
v_gene: TRBV11-3
d_gene: -
CDR3aa: CASSPSSSGNTIYF
CDR3nt: TGTGCCAGCAGCCCCAGCAGCTCTGGAAACACCATATATTTT

j_gene: TRBJ1-4
abundance: -
v_gene: TRBV5-8
d_gene: TRBD1
CDR3aa: CASSSGTGGEKLFF
CDR3nt: TGTGCCAGCAGCTCCGGGACAGGTGGAGAAAAACTGTTTTTT

j_gene: TRBJ1-4
abundance: -
v_gene: TRBV7-6
d_gene: TRBD1
CDR3aa: CASSQGQGAAFNEKLFF
CDR3nt: TGTGCCAGCAGCCAGGGACAGGGGGCCGCGTTTAATGAAAAACTGTTTTTT

j_gene: TRBJ2-7
abundance: -
v_gene: TRBV2
d_gene: -
CDR3aa: CASKRQSSSYEQYF
CDR3nt: TGTGCCAGCAAGAGACAGAGCAGCTCCTACGAGCAGTACTTC

j_gene: TRBJ1-5
abundance: -
v_gene: TRBV19
d_gene: -
CDR3aa: CASSIDHRSNQPQHF
CDR3nt: TGTGCCAGTAGTATCGACCACAGGAGCAATCAGCCCCAGCATTTT

j_gene: TRBJ2-3
abundance: -
v_gene: TRBV6-5
d_gene: -
CDR3aa: CASSYVVGDTQYF
CDR3nt: TGTGCCAGCAGTTACGTAGTTGGAGATACGCAGTATTTT

j_gene: TRBJ1-2
abundance: few
v_gene: TRBV19
d_gene: TRBD1
CDR3aa: CASTRDRGRNYGYTF
CDR3nt: TGTGCCAGTACCCGGGACAGGGGGCGAAACTATGGCTACACCTTC

j_gene: TRBJ2-7
abundance: -
v_gene: TRBV10-3
d_gene: TRBD2
CDR3aa: CAISEVSRGNYEQYF
CDR3nt: TGTGCCATCAGTGAGGTCTCGCGGGGGAACTACGAGCAGTACTTC

j_gene: TRBJ2-7
abundance: few
v_gene: TRBV14
d_gene: TRBD2
CDR3aa: CASSQMTSGYEQYF
CDR3nt: TGTGCCAGCAGCCAAATGACTAGCGGGTACGAGCAGTACTTC

j_gene: TRBJ2-7
abundance: -
v_gene: TRBV4-1
d_gene: -
CDR3aa: CASSQNRGVYEQYF
CDR3nt: TGCGCCAGCAGCCAAAACCGGGGCGTCTACGAGCAGTACTTC

j_gene: TRBJ2-5
abundance: -
v_gene: TRBV27
d_gene: -
CDR3aa: CASSLLRSLGETQYF
CDR3nt: TGTGCCAGCAGTCTTCTGCGATCATTAGGAGAGACCCAGTACTTC

j_gene: TRBJ1-1
abundance: -
v_gene: TRBV7-9
d_gene: -
CDR3aa: CASSLRNRFEAFF
CDR3nt: TGTGCCAGCAGCTTAAGGAACCGTTTTGAAGCTTTCTTT

j_gene: TRBJ2-5
abundance: -
v_gene: TRBV30
d_gene: -
CDR3aa: CAWGPHIGRETQYF
CDR3nt: TGTGCCTGGGGGCCACACATCGGTCGGGAGACCCAGTACTTC

j_gene: TRBJ2-7
abundance: -
v_gene: TRBV5-8
d_gene: TRBD1
CDR3aa: CASSLGTGGSYEQYF
CDR3nt: TGTGCCAGCAGCTTGGGGACAGGGGGCTCCTACGAGCAGTACTTC

j_gene: TRBJ2-3
abundance: -
v_gene: TRBV4-1
d_gene: -
CDR3aa: CASSLGSTDTQYF
CDR3nt: TGCGCCAGCAGCCTAGGTAGCACAGATACGCAGTATTTT

j_gene: TRBJ2-5
abundance: -
v_gene: TRBV5-1
d_gene: -
CDR3aa: CASSLGTYQETQYF
CDR3nt: TGCGCCAGCAGCTTGGGGACATACCAAGAGACCCAGTACTTC

j_gene: TRBJ2-1
abundance: -
v_gene: TRBV30
d_gene: TRBD2
CDR3aa: CAWTRGADNEQFF
CDR3nt: TGTGCCTGGACGCGGGGGGCGGACAATGAGCAGTTCTTC

j_gene: TRBJ1-5
abundance: few
v_gene: TRBV6-4
d_gene: -
CDR3aa: CASGAANQPQHF
CDR3nt: TGTGCCTCCGGTGCAGCCAATCAGCCCCAGCATTTT

j_gene: TRBJ1-1
abundance: -
v_gene: TRBV7-3
d_gene: -
CDR3aa: CASSLQGNTEAFF
CDR3nt: TGTGCCAGCAGCTTACAGGGGAACACTGAAGCTTTCTTT

j_gene: TRBJ2-7
abundance: -
v_gene: TRBV2
d_gene: -
CDR3aa: CASTPVGGEQYF
CDR3nt: TGTGCCAGCACCCCCGTAGGGGGCGAGCAGTACTTC

j_gene: TRBJ2-1
abundance: -
v_gene: TRBV15
d_gene: TRBD2
CDR3aa: CATSRDLASGGVYEQFF
CDR3nt: TGTGCCACCAGCAGAGATTTGGCTAGCGGGGGGGTCTATGAGCAGTTCTTC

j_gene: TRBJ2-2
abundance: -
v_gene: TRBV11-2
d_gene: -
CDR3aa: CASSIRPRDTGELFF
CDR3nt: TGTGCCAGCAGCATTCGACCCAGGGACACCGGGGAGCTGTTTTTT

j_gene: TRBJ2-2
abundance: -
v_gene: TRBV6-5
d_gene: TRBD1
CDR3aa: CASSPLTGDTGELFF
CDR3nt: TGTGCCAGCAGTCCCCTTACAGGGGACACCGGGGAGCTGTTTTTT

j_gene: TRBJ2-1
abundance: -
v_gene: TRBV11-2
d_gene: TRBD2
CDR3aa: CASSSQGGRNNEQFF
CDR3nt: TGTGCCAGCAGCTCACAAGGCGGGAGGAACAATGAGCAGTTCTTC

j_gene: TRBJ2-7
abundance: -
v_gene: TRBV2
d_gene: -
CDR3aa: CASLFGSYEQYF
CDR3nt: TGTGCCAGCCTTTTCGGTTCCTACGAGCAGTACTTC

j_gene: TRBJ1-1
abundance: few
v_gene: TRBV27
d_gene: -
CDR3aa: CASAGRPNTEAFF
CDR3nt: TGTGCCAGCGCAGGACGCCCGAACACTGAAGCTTTCTTT